What follows are 19 T cell receptor beta chains derived from one specimen sequenced in a study of blood T cell repertoires in COVID-19. Method: immunoSEQ multiplex PCR; TCRdb's copy keeps in-frame clones and lacks some. The table includes around 310,000 clones, 70% to 90% detected once. Sequenced input: PBMCs or T cells enriched from blood (not recorded which). All receptors come from a woman between 35 and 50 years old who had recovered from COVID-19.

The rearrangement links TRBV9 to TRBJ2-1, with 8 positions matching TRBD2. CDR1 SGDLS and CDR2 YYNGEE come from the germline V gene. The length of the CDR3 is 14 residues. Trimming at V came to 1 base and at J to 7 bases, leaving 4 bases not matched to a gene. The CDR3: CASSVSGSGNEQFF. For the CDR3, the DNA is TGTGCCAGCAGCGTAAGCGGGAGCGGAAATGAGCAGTTCTTC.

This chain joins TRBV4-2 and TRBJ1-6; TRBD1 matches 9 bases. Per germline, CDR1 LGHNA and CDR2 YNFKEQ. The CDR3 has 13 amino acids. The ends lost 1 base at V and 12 bases at J; junction bases unmatched: 1. The CDR3 DNA reads TGTGCCAGCAGCCAAGGGACAGGGGAACCCCTCCACTTT. Amino acids: CASSQGTGEPLHF.

This chain joins TRBV7-9 and TRBJ1-1; D not certain. The CDR3 is 12 residues long. Germline values: CDR1 SEHNR, CDR2 FQNEAQ (reference sequence). V dropped 1 base and J dropped 7 bases, with 7 bases sitting between them. CDR3 amino acids: CASSLVNGEAFF. The CDR3 nucleotides are TGTGCCAGCAGCTTAGTTAACGGTGAAGCTTTCTTT.

This clone was seen only once. This chain links TRBV20-1 with TRBJ1-1; D may be TRBD1 (6 bases). This CDR3 has 13 residues. V gave up 3 bases and J gave up 3 bases, with 11 bases separating them. Germline values: CDR1 DFQATT, CDR2 SNEGSKA (reference sequence). CDR3 amino acids: CSASEDSYTEAFF. The CDR3, as DNA: TGCAGTGCTAGTGAGGACAGCTACACTGAAGCTTTCTTT.

The CDR3 sequence: CASSPDRGTEKLFF. DNA of the CDR3: TGTGCCAGCAGCCCGGACAGGGGTACAGAAAAACTGTTTTTT. This chain connects TRBV11-2 to TRBJ1-4, with 9 bases lining up with TRBD1. After removal of 5 bases from V and 8 bases from J, the junction contained 6 bases not matched to a gene. The germline gives CDR1 SGHAT, CDR2 FQNNGV. The CDR3 is 14 residues long.

The chain combines TRBV19 with TRBJ2-5, with 7 bases fitting TRBD1. This CDR3 is built from 15 residues. The V gene's germline CDR1 is LNHDA and CDR2 SQIVND (reference sequence). After removal of 4 bases from V and 6 bases from J, the junction contained 11 bases not matched to a gene. DNA of the CDR3: TGTGCCAGTAGTACTCGACAGGGTAGCTCGAAGACCCAGTACTTC. This encodes CASSTRQGSSKTQYF.

The rearrangement uses TRBV12-3 or TRBV12-4 and TRBJ2-5; maybe TRBD1 (5 bases). This CDR3 spans 13 amino acids. Trimming stripped 2 bases from V and 4 bases from J, with 8 bases between. CDR3 nucleotide sequence: TGTGCCAGCAGTTTATGGGGCTCAGAGACCCAGTACTTC. Protein: CASSLWGSETQYF.

V and J are TRBV18 and TRBJ2-7, with 9 nucleotides matching TRBD1. CDR1 and CDR2 (germline): KGHSH, LQKENI. The V gene end was trimmed by 6 bases and the J gene end by 0 bases; junction bases not matched to a gene: 9. The CDR3 runs 16 residues. The CDR3 DNA follows: TGTGCCAGCTCCGAACATCCGGGACAGGGCTCCTACGAGCAGTACTTC. Translated: CASSEHPGQGSYEQYF.

The chain couples TRBV6-2 or TRBV6-3 to TRBJ2-7; 13 positions agree with TRBD2. J was trimmed by 2 bases and V by 5 bases; bases with no gene match: 9. Germline V gives CDR1 MNHEY, CDR2 SVGEGT. This CDR3 comprises 17 residues. This chain's CDR3 is CASSHYRTSGRPYEQYF. The CDR3 coding sequence is TGTGCCAGCAGTCACTACCGGACTAGCGGGAGACCCTACGAGCAGTACTTC.

This clone occurred a few times. The rearrangement uses TRBV27 and TRBJ2-7, with 15 bases identical to TRBD2. Unmatched junction bases numbered 8, after V lost 3 bases and J lost 2 bases. There are 18 residues in the CDR3. CDR1 and CDR2 (germline): MNHEY, SMNVEV (reference sequence). The CDR3 sequence: CASSFSGTSGRIPYEQYF. CDR3 DNA sequence: TGTGCCAGCAGTTTCTCCGGGACTAGCGGGAGGATCCCCTACGAGCAGTACTTC.

Concerning this clone: Other DNA sequences in the sample encode the same CDR3. V usage is TRBV29-1 and J usage is TRBJ1-1, with D maybe TRBD1 (5 bases). Germline assignment: CDR1 SQVTM and CDR2 ANQGSEA. CDR3 size: 13 residues. The V end was cut by 7 bases, the J end by 1 base, with 13 bases between. The CDR3 DNA reads TGCAGCGCCCGGACGGGGGGGAACACTGAAGCTTTCTTT. It codes for CSARTGGNTEAFF.

J is TRBJ2-3 and V is TRBV6-2 or TRBV6-3; 12 bases fit TRBD2. Germline V gene data show CDR1 as MNHEY and CDR2 as SVGEGT. V trimming: 0 bases; J trimming: 2 bases; junction bases outside the gene matches: 6. The CDR3 runs 18 residues. CDR3 in DNA: TGTGCCAGCAGTTACTCTCTAGCGGGGGGGCCAGTCACAGATACGCAGTATTTT. It encodes CASSYSLAGGPVTDTQYF.

This rearrangement joins TRBV18 to TRBJ2-7; 11 nucleotides line up with TRBD1. This CDR3 spans 15 amino acids. V dropped 4 bases and J dropped 4; count of bases not matched to a gene: 6. In germline, CDR1 is KGHSH, CDR2 LQKENI. This chain's CDR3 is CASSLGQGATYEQYF. The DNA of the CDR3 is TGTGCCAGCTCACTAGGACAGGGGGCGACATACGAGCAGTACTTC.

The chain joins TRBV5-1 to TRBJ2-3; 9 nucleotides agree with TRBD2. The J segment lost 4 bases and the V segment lost 4 bases, leaving 4 bases of the junction unmatched. The V gene's germline CDR1 is SGHRS and CDR2 YFSETQ. This CDR3 is 14 amino acids long. The CDR3 loop is CASSDRLAADTQYF. CDR3 bases: TGCGCCAGCAGCGACCGACTAGCGGCAGATACGCAGTATTTT.

V gene TRBV2 combines with J gene TRBJ1-2; TRBD1 might be the D (6 bases). This CDR3 comprises 11 residues. V lost 7 bases, J lost 4 bases, and 7 bases lay in between. Looked up from germline, CDR1 is SNHLY and CDR2 is FYNNEI. CDR3 amino acids: CASTRGYGYTF. DNA of the CDR3: TGTGCCAGCACCAGGGGCTATGGCTACACCTTC. The full variable domain, completed using reference TRBV2 and TRBJ1-2, is EPEVTQTPSHQVTQMGQEVILRCVPISNHLYFYWYRQILGQKVEFLVSFYNNEISEKSEIFDDQFSVERPDGSNFTLKIRSTKLEDSAMYFCASTRGYGYTFGSGTRLTVV.

The DNA of the CDR3 is TGCGCCAGCAGCCACGCAGGTGGGGAGGGGACCCAGTACTTC. Its translation: CASSHAGGEGTQYF. The V and J genes are TRBV5-1 and TRBJ2-5, with 7 bases fitting TRBD2. In germline, CDR1 is SGHRS, CDR2 YFSETQ. This CDR3 is 14 amino acids long. J was trimmed by 7 bases and V by 4 bases; bases with no gene match: 10.

The V and J genes are TRBV2 and TRBJ2-1; D uncertain. Germline V gene lookup returns CDR1 SNHLY and CDR2 FYNNEI. V lost 0 bases and J lost 4, with 10 bases in between. The CDR3 has 15 residues. As DNA, the CDR3 is TGTGCCAGCAGTGAAGCACAGACCTATTACAATGAGCAGTTCTTC. It specifies CASSEAQTYYNEQFF.

The J gene is TRBJ2-1, the V gene TRBV30; perhaps TRBD2 as D (5 bases). The CDR3 loop spans 15 amino acids. V dropped 2 bases and J dropped 0 bases, with 11 bases sitting between them. CDR1 and CDR2 (germline): GTSNPN, SVGIG (reference sequence). The CDR3 spells CAWSTGSSSYNEQFF. DNA of the CDR3: TGTGCCTGGAGTACGGGGTCGAGCTCCTACAATGAGCAGTTCTTC.

The chain carries TRBV10-3 and TRBJ2-7, with TRBD1 identical over 9 bases. Germline lookup yields CDR1 ENHRY and CDR2 SYGVKD. This CDR3 is 13 amino acids long. The J segment lost 6 bases and the V segment lost 7 bases, leaving 7 bases of the junction unmatched. The CDR3 bases are TGTGCCATCATCCAGGGACAGGGAGGCGAGCAGTACTTC. It yields the protein CAIIQGQGGEQYF.